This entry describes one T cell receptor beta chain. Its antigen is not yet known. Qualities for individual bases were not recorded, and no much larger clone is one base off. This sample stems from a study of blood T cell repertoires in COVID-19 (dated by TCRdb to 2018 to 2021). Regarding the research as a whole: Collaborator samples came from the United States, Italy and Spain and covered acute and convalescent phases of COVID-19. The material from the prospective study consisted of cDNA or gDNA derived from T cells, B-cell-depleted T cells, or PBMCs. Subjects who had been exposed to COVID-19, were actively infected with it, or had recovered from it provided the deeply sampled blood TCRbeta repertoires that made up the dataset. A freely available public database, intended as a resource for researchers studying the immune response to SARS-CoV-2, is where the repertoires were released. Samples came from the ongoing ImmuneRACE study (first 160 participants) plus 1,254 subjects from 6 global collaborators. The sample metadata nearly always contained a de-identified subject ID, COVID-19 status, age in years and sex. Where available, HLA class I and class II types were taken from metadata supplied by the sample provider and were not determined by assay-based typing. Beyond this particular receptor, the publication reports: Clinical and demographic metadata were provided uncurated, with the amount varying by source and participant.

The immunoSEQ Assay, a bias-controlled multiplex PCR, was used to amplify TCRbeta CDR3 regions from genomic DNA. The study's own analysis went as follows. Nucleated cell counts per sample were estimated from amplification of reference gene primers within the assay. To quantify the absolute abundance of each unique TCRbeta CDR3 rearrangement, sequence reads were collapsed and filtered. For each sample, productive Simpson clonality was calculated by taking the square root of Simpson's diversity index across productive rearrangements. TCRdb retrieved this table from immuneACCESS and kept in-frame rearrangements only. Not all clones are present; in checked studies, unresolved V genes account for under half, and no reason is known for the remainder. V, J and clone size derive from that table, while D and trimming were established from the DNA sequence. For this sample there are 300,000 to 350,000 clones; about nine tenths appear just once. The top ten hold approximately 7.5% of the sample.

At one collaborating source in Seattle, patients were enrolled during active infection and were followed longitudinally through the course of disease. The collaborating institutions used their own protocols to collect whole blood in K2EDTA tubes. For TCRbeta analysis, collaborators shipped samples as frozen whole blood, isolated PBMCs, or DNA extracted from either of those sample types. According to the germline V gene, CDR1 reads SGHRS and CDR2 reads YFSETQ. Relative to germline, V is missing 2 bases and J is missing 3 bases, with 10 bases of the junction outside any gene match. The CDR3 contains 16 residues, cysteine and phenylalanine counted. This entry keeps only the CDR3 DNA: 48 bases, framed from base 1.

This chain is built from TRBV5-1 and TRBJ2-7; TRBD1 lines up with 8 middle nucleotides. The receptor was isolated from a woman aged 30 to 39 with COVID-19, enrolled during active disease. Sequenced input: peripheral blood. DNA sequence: TGCGCCAGCAGCTTAACATCGGACAGGGCCCTCTACGAGCAGTACTTC. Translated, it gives CASSLTSDRALYEQYF.